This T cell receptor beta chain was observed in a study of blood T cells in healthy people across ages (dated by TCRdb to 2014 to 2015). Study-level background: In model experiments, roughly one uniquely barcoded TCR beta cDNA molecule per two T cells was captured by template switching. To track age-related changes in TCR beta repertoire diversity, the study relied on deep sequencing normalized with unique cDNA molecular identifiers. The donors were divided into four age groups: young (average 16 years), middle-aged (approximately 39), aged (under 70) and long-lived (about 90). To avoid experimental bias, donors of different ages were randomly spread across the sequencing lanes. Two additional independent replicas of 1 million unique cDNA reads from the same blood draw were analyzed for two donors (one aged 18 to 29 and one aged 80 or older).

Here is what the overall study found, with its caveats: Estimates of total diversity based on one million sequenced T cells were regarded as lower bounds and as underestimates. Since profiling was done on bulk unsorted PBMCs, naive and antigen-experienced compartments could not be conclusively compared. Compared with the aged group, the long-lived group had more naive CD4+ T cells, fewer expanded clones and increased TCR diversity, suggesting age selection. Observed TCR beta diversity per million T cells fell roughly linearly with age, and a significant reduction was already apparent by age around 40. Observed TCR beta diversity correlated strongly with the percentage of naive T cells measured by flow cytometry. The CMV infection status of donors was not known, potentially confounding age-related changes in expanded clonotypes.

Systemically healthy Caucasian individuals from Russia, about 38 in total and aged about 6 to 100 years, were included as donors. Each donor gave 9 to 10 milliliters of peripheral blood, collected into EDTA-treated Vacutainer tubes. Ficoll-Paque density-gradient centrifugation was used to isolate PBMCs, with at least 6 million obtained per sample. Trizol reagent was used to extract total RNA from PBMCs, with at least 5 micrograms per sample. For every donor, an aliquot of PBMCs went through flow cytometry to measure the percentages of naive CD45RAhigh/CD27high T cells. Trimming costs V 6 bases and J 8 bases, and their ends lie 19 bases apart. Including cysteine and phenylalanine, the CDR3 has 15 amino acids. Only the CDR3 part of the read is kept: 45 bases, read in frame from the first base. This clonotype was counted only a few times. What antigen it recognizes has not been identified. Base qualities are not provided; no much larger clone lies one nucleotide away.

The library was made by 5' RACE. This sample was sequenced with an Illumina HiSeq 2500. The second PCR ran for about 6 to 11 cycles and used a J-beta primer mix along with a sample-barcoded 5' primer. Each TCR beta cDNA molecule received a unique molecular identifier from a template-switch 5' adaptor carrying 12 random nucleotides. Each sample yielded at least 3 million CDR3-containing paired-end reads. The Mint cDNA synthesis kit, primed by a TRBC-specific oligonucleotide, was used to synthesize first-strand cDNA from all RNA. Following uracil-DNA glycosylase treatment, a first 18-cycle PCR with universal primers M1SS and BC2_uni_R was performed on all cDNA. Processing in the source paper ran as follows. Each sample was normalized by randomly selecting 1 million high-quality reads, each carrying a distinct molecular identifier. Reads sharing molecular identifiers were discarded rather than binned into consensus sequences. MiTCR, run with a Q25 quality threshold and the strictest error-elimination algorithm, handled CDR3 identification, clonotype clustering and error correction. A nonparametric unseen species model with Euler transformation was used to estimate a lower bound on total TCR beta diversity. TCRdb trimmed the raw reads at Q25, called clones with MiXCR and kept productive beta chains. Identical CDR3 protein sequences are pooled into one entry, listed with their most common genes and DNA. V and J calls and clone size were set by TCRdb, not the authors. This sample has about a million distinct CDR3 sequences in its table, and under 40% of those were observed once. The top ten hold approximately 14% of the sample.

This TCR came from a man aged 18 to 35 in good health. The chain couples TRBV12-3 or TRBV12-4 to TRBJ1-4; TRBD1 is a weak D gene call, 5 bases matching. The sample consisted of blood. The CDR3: CASSPLYRDGEKLFF. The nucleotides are TGTGCCAGCAGCCCATTATACCGGGACGGCGAAAAACTGTTTTTT.